In this sample, the clone carrying this T cell receptor (beta chain) turned up a few times. The CDR3 contains 15 residues. Germline CDR1 reads MDHEN; CDR2 reads SYDVKM. Deletions cut 4 bases from V and 0 bases from J, with 12 bases between. Semi-nested PCR with Nested Universal Primer A followed constant-region reverse priming of full-length variable regions. Each CDR3 protein is one row after TCRdb ran MiXCR on the 5' RACE reads. Of just over 60,000 distinct CDR3 sequences listed, around 30% are singletons. The sequence was collected from a female donor with breast cancer. The sequenced sample consisted of tumor-infiltrating naive CD4+ T cells sorted from the breast tumor. Indicated subset: naive CD4+ T cells, CD4+CD45RA+CD25-. The chain joins TRBV28 to TRBJ1-1; D may be TRBD1 (5 bases). CDR3 in amino acids: CASSYQGSMNTEAFF. In DNA, the CDR3 is TGTGCCAGCAGTTATCAGGGATCTATGAACACTGAAGCTTTCTTT. The whole variable domain, remainder taken from reference TRBV28 and TRBJ1-1, is DVKVTQSSRYLVKRTGEKVFLECVQDMDHENMFWYRQDPGLGLRLIYFSYDVKMKEKGDIPEGYSVSREKKERFSLILESASTNQTSMYLCASSYQGSMNTEAFFGQGTRLTVV.